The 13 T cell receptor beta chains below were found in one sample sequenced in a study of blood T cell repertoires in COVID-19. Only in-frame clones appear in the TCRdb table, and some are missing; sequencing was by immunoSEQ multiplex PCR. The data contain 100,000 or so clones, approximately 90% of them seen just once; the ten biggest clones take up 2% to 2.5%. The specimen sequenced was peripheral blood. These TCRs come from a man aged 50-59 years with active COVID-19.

The CDR3 DNA is TGTGCCAGCAGCTTTCTGGGGACTCTAATGAACACCGGGGAGCTGTTTTTT. It is translated as CASSFLGTLMNTGELFF. V is TRBV11-3 and J is TRBJ2-2; weak D call: TRBD2 (6 bases). V was clipped by 3 bases and J by 1 base, with 15 bases between them. This CDR3 has 17 amino acids. Per germline, CDR1 SGHNT and CDR2 YENEEA.

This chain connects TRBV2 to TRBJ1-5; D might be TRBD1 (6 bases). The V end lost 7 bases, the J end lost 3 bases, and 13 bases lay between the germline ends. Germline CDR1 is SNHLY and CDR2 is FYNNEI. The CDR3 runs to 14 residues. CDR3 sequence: CASNPGTINQPQHF. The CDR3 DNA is TGTGCCAGCAACCCAGGGACAATCAATCAGCCCCAGCATTTT.

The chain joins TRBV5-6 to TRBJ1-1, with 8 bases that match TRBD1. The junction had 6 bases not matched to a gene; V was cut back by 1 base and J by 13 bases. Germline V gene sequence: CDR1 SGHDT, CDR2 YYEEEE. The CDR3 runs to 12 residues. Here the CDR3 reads CASSLSSGGGFF. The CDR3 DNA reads TGTGCCAGCAGCTTGAGCTCAGGGGGCGGTTTCTTT.

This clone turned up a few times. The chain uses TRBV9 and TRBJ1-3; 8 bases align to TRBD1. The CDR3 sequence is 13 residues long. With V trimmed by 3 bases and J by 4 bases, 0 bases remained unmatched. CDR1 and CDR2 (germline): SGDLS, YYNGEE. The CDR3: CASSGDRGNTIYF. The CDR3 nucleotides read TGTGCCAGCAGCGGGGACAGGGGAAACACCATATATTTT.

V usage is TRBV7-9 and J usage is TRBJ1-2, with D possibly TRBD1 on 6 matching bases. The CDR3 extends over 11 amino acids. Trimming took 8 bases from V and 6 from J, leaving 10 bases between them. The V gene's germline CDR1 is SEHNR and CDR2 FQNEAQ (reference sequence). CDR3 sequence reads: CASGTFDGYTF. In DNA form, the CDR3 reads TGTGCCAGCGGGACATTTGATGGCTACACCTTC. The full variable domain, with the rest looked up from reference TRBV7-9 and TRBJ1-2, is DTGVSQNPRHKITKRGQNVTFRCDPISEHNRLYWYRQTLGQGPEFLTYFQNEAQLEKSRLLSDRFSAERPKGSFSTLEIQRTEQGDSAMYLCASGTFDGYTFGSGTRLTVV.

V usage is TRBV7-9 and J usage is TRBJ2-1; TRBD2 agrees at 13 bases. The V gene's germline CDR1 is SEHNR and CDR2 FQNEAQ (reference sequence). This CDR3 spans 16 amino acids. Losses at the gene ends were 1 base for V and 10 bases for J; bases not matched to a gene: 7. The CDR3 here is CASSLGGLAGQGEQFF. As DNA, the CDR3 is TGTGCCAGCAGCTTAGGGGGACTAGCGGGACAGGGAGAGCAGTTCTTC. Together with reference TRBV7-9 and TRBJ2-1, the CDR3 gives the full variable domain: DTGVSQNPRHKITKRGQNVTFRCDPISEHNRLYWYRQTLGQGPEFLTYFQNEAQLEKSRLLSDRFSAERPKGSFSTLEIQRTEQGDSAMYLCASSLGGLAGQGEQFFGPGTRLTVL.

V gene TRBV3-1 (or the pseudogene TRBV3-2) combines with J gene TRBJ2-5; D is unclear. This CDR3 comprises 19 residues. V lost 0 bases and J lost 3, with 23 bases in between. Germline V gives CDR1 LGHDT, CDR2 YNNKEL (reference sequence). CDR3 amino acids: CASSQDEERHPTQKETQYF. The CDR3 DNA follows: TGTGCCAGCAGCCAAGATGAGGAGCGCCACCCAACACAAAAAGAGACCCAGTACTTC.

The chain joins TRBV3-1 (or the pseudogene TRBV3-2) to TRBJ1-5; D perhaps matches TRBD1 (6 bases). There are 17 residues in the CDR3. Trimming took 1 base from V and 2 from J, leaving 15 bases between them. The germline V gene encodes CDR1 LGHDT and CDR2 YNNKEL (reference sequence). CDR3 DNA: TGTGCCAGCAGCCAAGGAGGGGCAGGGGTGGGCAATCAGCCCCAGCATTTT. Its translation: CASSQGGAGVGNQPQHF.

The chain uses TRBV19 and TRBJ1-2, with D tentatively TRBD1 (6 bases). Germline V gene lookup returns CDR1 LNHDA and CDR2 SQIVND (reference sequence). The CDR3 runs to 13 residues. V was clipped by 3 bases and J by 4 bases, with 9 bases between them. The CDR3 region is CASSMDRGYGYTF. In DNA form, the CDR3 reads TGTGCCAGTAGTATGGACAGAGGCTATGGCTACACCTTC. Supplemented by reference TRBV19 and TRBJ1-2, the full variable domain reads DGGITQSPKYLFRKEGQNVTLSCEQNLNHDAMYWYRQDPGQGLRLIYYSQIVNDFQKGDIAEGYSVSREKKESFPLTVTSAQKNPTAFYLCASSMDRGYGYTFGSGTRLTVV.

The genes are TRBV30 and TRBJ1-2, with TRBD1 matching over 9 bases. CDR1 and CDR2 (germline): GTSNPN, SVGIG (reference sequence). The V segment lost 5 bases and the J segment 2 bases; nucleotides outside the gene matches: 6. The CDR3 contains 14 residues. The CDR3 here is CAWAGQGRNYGYTF. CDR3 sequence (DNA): TGTGCCTGGGCCGGACAGGGGCGGAACTATGGCTACACCTTC.

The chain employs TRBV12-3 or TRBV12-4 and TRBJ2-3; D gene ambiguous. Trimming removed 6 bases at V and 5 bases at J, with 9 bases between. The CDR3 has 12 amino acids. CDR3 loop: CASSPSLDTQYF. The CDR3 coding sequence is TGTGCCAGCAGCCCTTCTCTAGATACGCAGTATTTT.

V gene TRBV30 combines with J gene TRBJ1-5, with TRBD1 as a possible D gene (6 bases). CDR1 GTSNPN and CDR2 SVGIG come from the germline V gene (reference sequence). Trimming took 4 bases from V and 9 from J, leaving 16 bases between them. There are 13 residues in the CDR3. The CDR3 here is CAWMGRGGGPQHF. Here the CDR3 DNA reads TGTGCCTGGATGGGCCGGGGAGGGGGGCCCCAGCATTTT.

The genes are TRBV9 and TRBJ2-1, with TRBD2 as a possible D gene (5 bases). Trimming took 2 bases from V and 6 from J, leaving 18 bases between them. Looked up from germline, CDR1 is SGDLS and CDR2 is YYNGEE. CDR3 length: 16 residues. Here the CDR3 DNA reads TGTGCCAGCAGCGTCCGGGGTCTAGGTGCGCCCAATGAGCAGTTCTTC. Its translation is CASSVRGLGAPNEQFF.